This T cell receptor beta chain was obtained from a study of blood T cell repertoires in COVID-19. Study overall: The cDNA or gDNA used as material had been derived from T cells, B-cell-depleted T cells, or PBMCs.

CDR1 and CDR2 (germline): ENHRY, SYGVKD. This CDR3 is built from 15 residues. The J segment lost 0 bases and the V segment lost 4 bases, leaving 1 base of the junction unmatched. Original analysis: Using reference gene primer amplification, nucleated cell counts were estimated. The protocol was immunoSEQ multiplex PCR, while the TCRdb copy is restricted to in-frame clones and leaves out a portion. V and J calls and clone size come straight from that table; D and trimming were deduced from the DNA. The table lists roughly 62,000 clones, over 75% of them singletons. This clone occurred a few times. This TCR derives from a man aged 60 to 75 with acute or convalescent COVID-19. The material sequenced was peripheral blood. The rearrangement uses TRBV10-3 and TRBJ1-3, with TRBD1 matching over 9 bases. The CDR3 bases are TGTGCCATCAGTGGGACAGGGGTCTCTGGAAACACCATATATTTT. Its protein is CAISGTGVSGNTIYF.